The present T cell receptor beta chain was sequenced within a study of blood T cell repertoires in COVID-19. Sequenced by immunoSEQ multiplex PCR; TCRdb stores in-frame clones only, minus some. This table holds fewer than 250,000 clones, 70% to 90% found once. This CDR3 spans 16 amino acids. Sequenced material: peripheral blood. The chain links TRBV1 to TRBJ2-2; the table's D gene call, TRBD2, was not cross checked with the DNA. TRBV1 is reported as a pseudogene. The TCR sequence derives from a woman aged 55-75 years with active or convalescent COVID-19. Here the CDR3 DNA reads TGCACCAGCAGCGAAGCTAGCGGGGGGGACCCCGGGGAGCTGTTTTTT. Encoded protein: CTSSEASGGDPGELFF.